The 14 T cell receptor beta chains below all came from one sample that was sequenced in a study of Ad26.COV2.S vaccination and SARS-CoV-2 variants. Sequencing used immunoSEQ multiplex PCR; TCRdb keeps in-frame clones, though not all of them. Among approximately 420,000 clones listed, approximately 90% were seen once. The treatment here: around 19 received Ad26.COV2.S at low or high dose, single or two shots; roughly five received placebo; per-sample allocation not given. Samples analyzed were those drawn on day 63 after the first vaccine or placebo injection. The sequenced sample was peripheral blood, obtained in a trial of Ad26.COV2.S vaccine versus placebo. These TCRs come from a person aged 18-65 years who received the Ad26.COV2.S COVID-19 vaccine or a placebo.

The J gene is TRBJ1-6, the V gene TRBV4-1; unclear D gene. Germline-derived CDR1 and CDR2 are MGHRA and YSYEKL. Trimming stripped 3 bases from V and 9 bases from J, with 18 bases between. The CDR3 has 16 amino acids. The CDR3 bases are TGCGCCAGCAGCCACCCCGACCAGGCAGCGGTTTCACCCCTCCACTTT. Encoded protein: CASSHPDQAAVSPLHF.

This sequence joins TRBV5-3 and TRBJ2-1; TRBD1 matches at 9 bases. TRBV5-3 counts as an open reading frame of uncertain function. This CDR3 has 16 residues. V shed 4 bases and J 7 bases; nucleotides not matched to a gene: 12. This chain's CDR3 is CARSPTSGTGKNEQFF. The CDR3 bases are TGTGCCAGAAGCCCCACCTCCGGGACAGGGAAAAATGAGCAGTTCTTC.

The V call is TRBV28, the J call TRBJ2-7; 8 positions agree with TRBD1. Per germline, CDR1 MDHEN and CDR2 SYDVKM. Unmatched junction bases numbered 7, after V lost 8 bases and J lost 1 base. This CDR3 contains 14 residues. In nucleotides, the CDR3 is TGTGCCAGCGGACAGGGAAGGGCTTCCTACGAGCAGTACTTC. Its translation is CASGQGRASYEQYF.

The genes are TRBV9 and TRBJ2-7; the D gene is possibly TRBD1 (5 bases). The CDR3 runs 13 residues. V was shortened by 3 bases and J by 7 bases, with 14 bases between the two germline ends. Germline CDR1 and CDR2: SGDLS and YYNGEE. This chain's CDR3 is CASSGSGRGEQYF. Written as DNA, the CDR3 is TGTGCCAGCAGCGGGTCAGGGCGAGGAGAGCAGTACTTC.

The chain is built from TRBV30 and TRBJ2-2; D remains unclear. V shed 1 base and J shed 4 bases, with 7 bases lying between them. Germline lookup yields CDR1 GTSNPN and CDR2 SVGIG (reference sequence). The CDR3 loop spans 13 amino acids. CDR3 amino acids: CAWSARSTGELFF. CDR3 in DNA: TGTGCCTGGAGTGCCCGGTCCACCGGGGAGCTGTTTTTT. The whole variable domain, filled in from reference TRBV30 and TRBJ2-2, reads SQTIHQWPATLVQPVGSPLSLECTVEGTSNPNLYWYRQAAGRGLQLLFYSVGIGQISSEVPQNLSASRPQDRQFILSSKKLLLSDSGFYLCAWSARSTGELFFGEGSRLTVL.

The table lists this clone with a few counts. The V gene is TRBV7-9, the J gene TRBJ2-7; 7 bases are shared with TRBD1. Germline CDR1 reads SEHNR; CDR2 reads FQNEAQ (reference sequence). The CDR3 consists of 14 residues. V dropped 5 bases and J dropped 0; count of bases not matched to a gene: 4. The CDR3, as DNA: TGTGCCAGCAGCCAAACAGGGGACTCCTACGAGCAGTACTTC. This encodes CASSQTGDSYEQYF. Drawing the rest from reference TRBV7-9 and TRBJ2-7, the complete variable domain is DTGVSQNPRHKITKRGQNVTFRCDPISEHNRLYWYRQTLGQGPEFLTYFQNEAQLEKSRLLSDRFSAERPKGSFSTLEIQRTEQGDSAMYLCASSQTGDSYEQYFGPGTRLTVT.

The CDR3 bases are TGTGCCTGGAGTGCCCCCCAACTGGAGACCCAGTACTTC. Amino acid sequence: CAWSAPQLETQYF. V gene TRBV30 combines with J gene TRBJ2-5; D uncertain. V was trimmed by 1 base and J by 5 bases, leaving 11 bases between them. CDR1 is GTSNPN, CDR2 SVGIG, per germline (reference sequence). The CDR3 totals 13 residues.

The chain has TRBV15 and TRBJ2-2; D is possibly TRBD1 (5 bases). Between the trimmed V and J ends, which lost 0 bases and 5 bases, there was a span of 10 bases. The CDR3 has 15 residues. Germline CDR1 and CDR2: LNHNV and YYDKDF (reference sequence). The CDR3 DNA is TGTGCCACCAGCAGAGATGTGCCAGGGACCGGGGAGCTGTTTTTT. Its translation: CATSRDVPGTGELFF. The variable domain in full, with the rest retrieved from reference TRBV15 and TRBJ2-2, is DAMVIQNPRYQVTQFGKPVTLSCSQTLNHNVMYWYQQKSSQAPKLLFHYYDKDFNNEADTPDNFQSRRPNTSFCFLDIRSPGLGDTAMYLCATSRDVPGTGELFFGEGSRLTVL.

The chain combines TRBV6-5 with TRBJ1-2; D not certain. Germline CDR1 is MNHEY and CDR2 is SVGAGI. V lost 0 bases to trimming and J lost 4 bases, with 12 bases between them. This CDR3 spans 15 amino acids. CDR3 DNA sequence: TGTGCCAGCAGTTACTCGGGTCGTGGCGGCTATGGCTACACCTTC. Translation: CASSYSGRGGYGYTF.

The chain's CDR3 is CASSPTSFPGELFF. The CDR3, as DNA: TGTGCCAGCAGCCCGACTAGCTTTCCCGGGGAGCTGTTTTTT. The V and J genes are TRBV6-5 and TRBJ2-2; 7 bases agree with TRBD2. The CDR3 totals 14 residues. V shed 6 bases, J shed 6 bases, and the junction held 7 bases outside the gene matches. From germline, CDR1 is MNHEY and CDR2 SVGAGI.

V gene TRBV5-1 combines with J gene TRBJ2-7; perhaps TRBD2 as D (6 bases). Trimming cost V 4 bases and J 0 bases, with 11 bases left between them. This CDR3 region has 14 residues. Per the germline V gene, CDR1 is SGHRS and CDR2 is YFSETQ. In DNA, the CDR3 is TGCGCCAGCAGCCCCGCGGGACCCTCCTACGAGCAGTACTTC. Amino acids: CASSPAGPSYEQYF.

The rearrangement uses TRBV27 and TRBJ1-6; D gene ambiguous. The CDR3 covers 14 residues. Germline lookup yields CDR1 MNHEY and CDR2 SMNVEV (reference sequence). V lost 1 base, J lost 14 bases, and 15 bases lay in between. CDR3 DNA sequence: TGTGCCAGCAGTTTATTAGGTTCTGAGTTGGCCCTCCACTTT. Its translation is CASSLLGSELALHF.

This chain connects TRBV7-2 to TRBJ2-7; TRBD2 matches 7 bases. Per the germline V gene, CDR1 is SGHTA and CDR2 is FQGNSA. The CDR3 sequence is 16 residues long. The CDR3 protein is CASSLALDSGGGNLHV. CDR3 DNA sequence: TGTGCCAGCAGCTTAGCGCTCGATTCCGGCGGGGGAAACCTGCATGTC.

This clone was seen more than once but under ten times. This chain joins TRBV28 and TRBJ1-5; D possibly corresponds to TRBD1 (6 bases). Germline V gene sequence: CDR1 MDHEN, CDR2 SYDVKM. V lost 6 bases, J lost 3 bases, and 15 bases lay in between. This CDR3 is built from 15 residues. CDR3 sequence reads: CASSTIDRLNQPQHF. CDR3 DNA: TGTGCCAGCAGCACCATCGACAGGCTCAATCAGCCCCAGCATTTT. Full variable domain (remainder filled in from reference TRBV28 and TRBJ1-5): DVKVTQSSRYLVKRTGEKVFLECVQDMDHENMFWYRQDPGLGLRLIYFSYDVKMKEKGDIPEGYSVSREKKERFSLILESASTNQTSMYLCASSTIDRLNQPQHFGDGTRLSIL.